A selection of T cell receptor beta chains follows, all from one sample in a study of T cells in Graves' hyperthyroidism and ophthalmopathy. From the multiplex PCR reads, TCRdb called clonotypes with MiXCR, one entry per CDR3 protein. The table has more than 650,000 distinct CDR3 sequences, approximately 14% seen once. Sequenced: blood. All receptors derive from a woman aged 18-30 years with Graves' hyperthyroidism. Each CDR3 is given with its conserved first and last residue. A D gene is named only where the DNA matches it firmly. The size field is filled for only some rows; it gives once, few, many or a size class.

TRBV7-8,.,16,few,TRBJ1-1,TGTGCCAGCAGCTCCCTAGGGAGGTGGGAGAACACTGAAGCTTTCTTT,CASSSLGRWENTEAFF
TRBV29-1,.,14,many,TRBJ2-3,TGCAGCGCCCGGATCGGACAGTTCACAGATACGCAGTATTTT,CSARIGQFTDTQYF
TRBV27,TRBD2,18,few,TRBJ2-2,TGTGCCAGCAGTTTTGTCTGGGGACTAGCGGGAGTCACCGGGGAGCTGTTTTTT,CASSFVWGLAGVTGELFF
TRBV7-2,.,15,.,TRBJ2-1,TGTGCCAGCAGCCCGATGACTAGATCCTACAATGAGCAGTTCTTC,CASSPMTRSYNEQFF
TRBV19,.,17,.,TRBJ2-7,TGTGCCAGTAGTGCAGACCCCTCAGGGGCCCCGGGGTACGAGCAGTACTTC,CASSADPSGAPGYEQYF
TRBV30,.,14,many,TRBJ1-2,TGTGCCTGGAGTGCACAGCTTTCTAACTATGGCTACACCTTC,CAWSAQLSNYGYTF
TRBV6-9,TRBD2,17,.,TRBJ2-1,TGTGCCAGCAGTTACTTTGAAGGACTAGCGGGGGGATATGAGCAGTTCTTC,CASSYFEGLAGGYEQFF
TRBV12-3/TRBV12-4,TRBD2,15,.,TRBJ2-3,TGTGCCAGCAGCCGTCCCCAAGCGGGAGTAGATACGCAGTATTTT,CASSRPQAGVDTQYF
TRBV7-2,TRBD1,15,few,TRBJ1-1,TGTGCCAGCAGCCAGGGGGTGGGGCTGAACACTGAAGCTTTCTTT,CASSQGVGLNTEAFF
TRBV7-9,.,16,many,TRBJ2-2,TGTGCCAGCAGCTTAAACGGGAGCCTTGGGACCGGGGAGCTGTTTTTT,CASSLNGSLGTGELFF
TRBV19,.,17,many,TRBJ2-1,TGTGCCAGTAGTATCGGCGGTTACAGGGCTAAGGTCAATGAGCAGTTCTTC,CASSIGGYRAKVNEQFF
TRBV20-1,TRBD1,12,.,TRBJ2-5,TGCAGTGCTAGCTTCAGGGGGCGGACTCAGTACTTC,CSASFRGRTQYF
TRBV28,.,17,.,TRBJ2-5,TGTGCCAGCAGCCGCACCCCGACTCTCACCCTAGTCGGGACCCAGTACTTC,CASSRTPTLTLVGTQYF
TRBV6-1,TRBD2,16,few,TRBJ2-7,TGTGCCAGCAGTGATTCCGGGACTAGCGGGAGTTACGAGCAGTACTTC,CASSDSGTSGSYEQYF
TRBV6-1,.,11,.,TRBJ2-7,TGTGCCAGCACATTCAGGGGCGAGCAGTACTTC,CASTFRGEQYF
TRBV20-1,TRBD1,15,.,TRBJ2-2,TGCAGTGCTCAATGGACAGGGGGGAACACCGGGGAGCTGTTTTTT,CSAQWTGGNTGELFF
TRBV6-1,TRBD1,14,.,TRBJ2-7,TGTGCGGTAGGGCAGGGGGTGCTTCCGGGGGAGCAGTACTTC,CAVGQGVLPGEQYF
TRBV7-9,.,16,.,TRBJ2-7,TGTGCCAGCAGCCGTCCTCTACCAGGACAGAACTACGAGCAGTACTTC,CASSRPLPGQNYEQYF
TRBV14,.,15,few,TRBJ2-7,TGTGCCAGCAGCCAAGATGGAGCCAGGGTGTACGAGCAGTACTTC,CASSQDGARVYEQYF
TRBV18,.,17,few,TRBJ2-7,TGTGCCAGCTCACCTCTACCCGGGACTTCCGTCTCCTACGAGCAGTACTTC,CASSPLPGTSVSYEQYF
TRBV20-1,TRBD2,12,many,TRBJ2-7,TGCAGCATAGGGGAGGGGATGTACGAGCAGTACTTC,CSIGEGMYEQYF
TRBV29-1,TRBD1,15,.,TRBJ2-7,TGCAGCGTTGAAGAAAGCAGCGACAGGGGCTACGAGCAGTACTTC,CSVEESSDRGYEQYF
TRBV7-2,TRBD2,17,many,TRBJ2-3,TGTGCCAGCAGCCAGGAGTGGGCCGGGAGGGCCTACGATACGCAGTATTTT,CASSQEWAGRAYDTQYF
TRBV27,TRBD1,16,.,TRBJ2-5,TGTGCCAGCAGTTCCCGGGACAGGGGTCCCCAAGAGACCCAGTACTTC,CASSSRDRGPQETQYF
TRBV27,TRBD1,12,.,TRBJ1-2,TGTGCCAGCAGACAGGGGGCAGGTGGCTACACCTTC,CASRQGAGGYTF
TRBV5-1,TRBD1,15,many,TRBJ1-2,TGCGCCAGCAGTGGGACAGCCACTTCTAACTATGGCTACACCTTC,CASSGTATSNYGYTF
TRBV7-9,.,15,.,TRBJ2-7,TGTGCCAGCAGCTTAGCAATCCTCGGGGCCTACGAGCAGTACTTC,CASSLAILGAYEQYF
TRBV27,TRBD1,13,.,TRBJ2-7,TGTGCCAGCAAGCCGGGACAGGGTGACGAGCAGTACTTC,CASKPGQGDEQYF
TRBV20-1,TRBD1,16,few,TRBJ2-2,TGCAGTGCTAGAGACCCGGGACAGTCGAACACCGGGGAGCTGTTTTTT,CSARDPGQSNTGELFF
TRBV11-3,TRBD2,17,many,TRBJ2-1,TGTGCCAGCAGCTTTGGAACAACTAGCGGGAGTTTGAATGAGCAGTTCTTC,CASSFGTTSGSLNEQFF
TRBV18,.,17,many,TRBJ1-6,TGTGCCAGCTCACCACCGGGGGCAAGCTTCTATAATTCACCCCTCCACTTT,CASSPPGASFYNSPLHF
TRBV11-3,.,15,many,TRBJ2-7,TGTGCCAGCAGCAAATTGGGCGTAGTCCCCTCCGAGCAGTACTTC,CASSKLGVVPSEQYF
TRBV20-1,TRBD2,15,many,TRBJ2-3,TGCAGTGCTAGAGGACTAGCGGGAGTGGCAGATACGCAGTATTTT,CSARGLAGVADTQYF
TRBV7-9,.,15,many,TRBJ2-1,TGTGCCAGCAGCACACCCAGTAGCTCCTACAATGAGCAGTTCTTC,CASSTPSSSYNEQFF
TRBV11-1,.,14,few,TRBJ2-7,TGTGCCAGCAGCTTGACACCGGACTTTTGGGAGCAGTACTTC,CASSLTPDFWEQYF
TRBV27,.,15,.,TRBJ1-1,TGTGCCAGCAGTACCCCCCGGACCCCACGTGGTGAAGCTTTCTTT,CASSTPRTPRGEAFF
TRBV10-1,TRBD2,15,many,TRBJ2-1,TGCGCCAGCAGTGTCAGGACTAGCGGATACAATGAGCAGTTCTTC,CASSVRTSGYNEQFF
TRBV28,TRBD1,15,many,TRBJ2-7,TGTGCCAGCAGTTTTGCCCACAGGGGGTTTTACGAGCAGTACTTC,CASSFAHRGFYEQYF
TRBV3-1,.,14,.,TRBJ2-2,TGTGCCAGCAGCCAACTGGAGGGCGCCGGGGAGCTGTTTTTT,CASSQLEGAGELFF
TRBV30,.,16,many,TRBJ2-2,TGTGCCCGATCAACTTTCCGTAAGACGAACACCGGGGAGCTGTTTTTT,CARSTFRKTNTGELFF
TRBV12-3/TRBV12-4,.,17,many,TRBJ1-2,TGTGCCAGCAGTTTGTGGAATCGAGGCGACAGCTACTATGGCTACACCTTC,CASSLWNRGDSYYGYTF
TRBV6-2/TRBV6-3,.,15,few,TRBJ2-1,TGTGCCAGCAGGGAGGGATCTAGCCCCGGGAATGAGCAGTTCTTC,CASREGSSPGNEQFF
TRBV27,.,15,.,TRBJ2-6,TGTGCCAGCGGACGGACAGTGTCTGGGGCCAACGTCCTGACTTTC,CASGRTVSGANVLTF
TRBV29-1,.,8,.,TRBJ1-2,TGCAGCGTTGGCAGGGACACCTTC,CSVGRDTF
TRBV2,.,13,few,TRBJ2-1,TGTGCCAGTAACCCCGGGACGGAAGTGGAGCAGTTCTTC,CASNPGTEVEQFF
TRBV2,.,15,many,TRBJ2-1,TGTGCCAGCGGAAACACAGGTTTCTCCTACAATGAGCAGTTCTTC,CASGNTGFSYNEQFF
TRBV12-3/TRBV12-4,.,14,.,TRBJ1-5,TGTGCCAGCGGAGGGAAGGGGACATATCAGCCCCAGCATTTT,CASGGKGTYQPQHF
TRBV19,TRBD2,14,.,TRBJ2-1,TGTGCCAGTCAGCTTCTAGCGGGCCACAATGAGCAGTTCTTC,CASQLLAGHNEQFF
TRBV12-3/TRBV12-4,TRBD1,15,.,TRBJ2-5,TGTGCCAGCAGTTCGGGACAGGGGGCAGGTGAGACCCAGTACTTC,CASSSGQGAGETQYF
TRBV20-1,TRBD2,15,many,TRBJ2-7,TGCAGTGCGAGCGGACTAGCGGGAGGAAATCGCGAGCAGTACTTC,CSASGLAGGNREQYF
TRBV12-3/TRBV12-4,.,12,few,TRBJ2-4,TGTGCCAGCAGTCCCATGGGGGACATTCAGTACTTC,CASSPMGDIQYF
TRBV7-9,TRBD1,17,many,TRBJ1-5,TGTGCCAGCAGCTTAGGAGTGGGACAGGGAGTCAATCAGCCCCAGCATTTT,CASSLGVGQGVNQPQHF
TRBV28,.,15,many,TRBJ1-1,TGTGCCAGCAGTCCTTACTTGAAGACGAACACTGAAGCTTTCTTT,CASSPYLKTNTEAFF
TRBV9,.,14,few,TRBJ1-3,TGTGCCAGCTCCGGACCGAGAACGGGAAACACCATATATTTT,CASSGPRTGNTIYF
TRBV9,.,16,.,TRBJ2-5,TGTGCCAGCAGCGTAGTTGAAGGCTTTTATAAAGAGACCCAGTACTTC,CASSVVEGFYKETQYF
TRBV7-2,TRBD2,15,.,TRBJ2-1,TGTGCCAGCAGCCGTGCTGGACTAGCATACAATGAGCAGTTCTTC,CASSRAGLAYNEQFF